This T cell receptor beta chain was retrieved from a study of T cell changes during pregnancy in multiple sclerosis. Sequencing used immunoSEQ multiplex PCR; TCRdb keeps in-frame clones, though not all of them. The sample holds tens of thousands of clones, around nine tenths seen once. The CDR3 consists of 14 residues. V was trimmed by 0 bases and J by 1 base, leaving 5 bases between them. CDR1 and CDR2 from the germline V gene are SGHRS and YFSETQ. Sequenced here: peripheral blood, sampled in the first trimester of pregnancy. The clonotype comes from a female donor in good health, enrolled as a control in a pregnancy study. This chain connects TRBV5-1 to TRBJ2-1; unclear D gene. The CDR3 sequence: CASSLGLSYNEQFF. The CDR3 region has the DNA TGCGCCAGCAGCTTGGGACTTTCCTACAATGAGCAGTTCTTC. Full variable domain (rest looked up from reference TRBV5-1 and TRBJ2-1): KAGVTQTPRYLIKTRGQQVTLSCSPISGHRSVSWYQQTPGQGLQFLFEYFSETQRNKGNFPGRFSGRQFSNSRSEMNVSTLELGDSALYLCASSLGLSYNEQFFGPGTRLTVL.